The 2 T cell receptor beta chains below were found in one sample sequenced in a study of CD8+CD57+ T cells in acquired aplastic anemia. For CDR3 and TCR beta VDJ profiling, genomic DNA was the template used. Each CDR3 protein is one row after TCRdb ran MiXCR on the reads. Seen here are hundreds of thousands of distinct CDR3 sequences, just under 70% observed once, and the top ten hold 3% to 4.5%. The specimen was sorted CD4+, CD8+, or CD8+CD57+ T cells (not recorded which) from PBMCs. The source is a human donor in good health, serving as a control.

About this clonotype itself: Compared with germline, one end of the junction differs, possibly owing to a read error. The V and J genes are TRBV7-2 and TRBJ2-3; D gene ambiguous. Per germline, CDR1 SGHTA and CDR2 FQGNSA. The CDR3 is made up of 14 amino acids. The CDR3 nucleotides are TGTGCCAGCAGCTTAGCGCGTCTCGGCGAGCAGTACTTCTTT. This translates into CASSLARLGEQYFF.

In regard to this clonotype: Given a much more abundant clone one base away, this may be a read error. The rearrangement links TRBV12-3 or TRBV12-4 to TRBJ1-5, with D possibly being TRBD1 (6 bases). The CDR3 extends over 14 amino acids. V was pared by 6 bases and J by 9 bases, with 18 bases between. This chain's CDR3 is CASRPGHIGRPQHF. As DNA, the CDR3 is TGTGCCAGCAGACCGGGACACATAGGTCGGCCCCAGCATTTT.